The clone carrying this T cell receptor (beta chain) was detected once. This sample was included in a study of T cell changes during pregnancy in multiple sclerosis. The CDR3 runs 14 residues. The germline V and J ends were trimmed by 8 bases and 7 bases, with 15 bases remaining between them. Germline-derived CDR1 and CDR2 are MNHNS and SASEGT. Clones were sequenced by immunoSEQ multiplex PCR, and TCRdb holds only the in-frame ones, with some missing. Among approximately 31,000 clones listed, over 85% were seen once. The V and J genes are TRBV6-1 and TRBJ1-6, with D maybe TRBD1 (5 bases). The receptor's source is a female donor in good health, enrolled as a control in a pregnancy study. Source: CD4+ T cells from peripheral blood mononuclear cells, taken in the second trimester of pregnancy. In nucleotides, the CDR3 is TGTGCCAGCTCAGTTGGGGGGATAAATTCACCCCTCCACTTT. Its translation is CASSVGGINSPLHF.